These 25 T cell receptor beta chains share one sample of origin, sequenced in a study of T cell clonotyping in hematopoietic cell transplantation. TCRdb's table, derived via immunoSEQ multiplex PCR, lists solely in-frame clones and lacks some. There are 11,000 to 15,000 clones in the sample; around two thirds occur only once, and approximately 9.8% lies in the top ten. The sequenced sample was PBMCs. The receptors derive from a human donor who either received an allogeneic hematopoietic cell transplant for a myeloid malignancy or was a related donor (not recorded which). Some clones in this sample may be carry-over from other donors' samples.

This chain uses TRBV7-3 with TRBJ2-1; maybe TRBD2 (5 bases). This CDR3 has 14 residues. Germline CDR1 is SGHTA and CDR2 is FQGTGA. V was cut by 4 bases and J by 8 bases, with 15 bases left in between. The CDR3: CASSSWTSGYEQFF. The CDR3, as DNA: TGTGCCAGCAGCTCTTGGACCTCGGGGTATGAGCAGTTCTTC. Drawing the rest from reference TRBV7-3 and TRBJ2-1, the complete variable domain is GAGVSQTPSNKVTEKGKYVELRCDPISGHTALYWYRQSLGQGPEFLIYFQGTGAADDSGLPNDRFFAVRPEGSVSTLKIQRTERGDSAVYLCASSSWTSGYEQFFGPGTRLTVL.

The J gene is TRBJ1-2, the V gene TRBV7-9; D unresolved. Deletions cut 5 bases from V and 6 bases from J, with 13 bases between. Germline V CDR1 and CDR2: SEHNR, FQNEAQ (reference sequence). This CDR3 is 13 amino acids long. CDR3 coding DNA: TGTGCCAGCAGCCGGGCAGTTGGAAATGGCTACACCTTC. This gives the protein CASSRAVGNGYTF.

This clone has only a few counts. The J gene is TRBJ2-7, the V gene TRBV5-8, with D maybe TRBD1 (5 bases). The CDR3 has 14 residues. The V gene lost 3 bases and the J gene lost 4 bases, with 14 bases spanning the gap. Germline V gives CDR1 SGHTS, CDR2 YDEGEE. DNA of the CDR3: TGTGCCAGCAGCTCGGAATTCAGGGCTTACGAGCAGTACTTC. This sequence encodes CASSSEFRAYEQYF.

This clone was recorded once. V usage is TRBV29-1 and J usage is TRBJ2-7, with D possibly TRBD1 on 6 matching bases. V dropped 3 bases and J dropped 2 bases, with 14 bases sitting between them. Germline V gene sequence: CDR1 SQVTM, CDR2 ANQGSEA. The length of the CDR3 is 14 residues. CDR3 sequence: CSVEGRGFPYEQYF. CDR3 in DNA: TGCAGCGTTGAGGGCAGGGGATTCCCCTACGAGCAGTACTTC.

Sample share makes this clone medium-sized. The chain employs TRBV7-2 and TRBJ1-4; no reliable D call. The CDR3 consists of 13 residues. Per the germline V gene, CDR1 is SGHTA and CDR2 is FQGNSA. Trimming stripped 5 bases from V and 5 bases from J, with 9 bases between. The CDR3 here is CASSDPPNEKLFF. CDR3 coding DNA: TGTGCCAGCAGCGACCCCCCGAATGAAAAACTGTTTTTT.

The rearrangement links TRBV19 to TRBJ1-2; D not resolved. With 0 bases removed from V and 5 bases from J, the gap between germline ends came to 13 bases. From germline, CDR1 is LNHDA and CDR2 SQIVND (reference sequence). The CDR3 extends over 15 amino acids. CDR3: CASSIDTSDGYGYTF. The CDR3 DNA sequence: TGTGCCAGTAGTATAGATACTTCCGACGGGTATGGCTACACCTTC.

With regard to this clone: The CDR3 end shows no conserved phenylalanine or tryptophan, and so a read error is likely. This rearrangement joins TRBV30 to TRBJ2-2; the D is unclear. V was pared by 2 bases and J by 7 bases, with 11 bases between. The CDR3 spans 13 residues. CDR1 and CDR2 from the germline V gene are GTSNPN and SVGIG (reference sequence). The CDR3 reads CAWSWNSIGELFL. In DNA form, the CDR3 reads TGTGCCTGGAGTTGGAACAGCATCGGGGAGCTGTTTCTT.

The chain uses TRBV7-2 and TRBJ1-5; D is ambiguous. Germline assignment: CDR1 SGHTA and CDR2 FQGNSA. The CDR3 contains 13 residues. V was cut by 3 bases and J by 6 bases, with 9 bases left in between. CDR3 region: CASSFERTQPQHF. The CDR3 DNA follows: TGTGCCAGCAGCTTCGAAAGGACTCAGCCCCAGCATTTT.

The V gene is TRBV5-1, the J gene TRBJ2-7; D is possibly TRBD1 (6 bases). Germline values: CDR1 SGHRS, CDR2 YFSETQ. This CDR3 spans 16 amino acids. The V gene lost 3 bases and the J gene lost 2 bases, with 18 bases spanning the gap. CDR3 amino acids: CASSSSIVTGAYEQYF. The DNA of the CDR3 is TGCGCCAGCAGCTCCTCAATCGTGACAGGAGCCTACGAGCAGTACTTC.

CDR3 sequence reads: CASSLDRASYGYTF. For the CDR3, the DNA is TGTGCCAGCAGCTTGGACAGGGCATCCTATGGCTACACCTTC. The J gene is TRBJ1-2, the V gene TRBV5-6, with a tentative D call TRBD1 (6 bases). Germline loops: CDR1 SGHDT, CDR2 YYEEEE. CDR3 length equals 14 residues. With 0 bases removed from V and 4 bases from J, the gap between germline ends came to 10 bases.

In its sample, this clone ranks as medium-sized. The chain links TRBV10-3 to TRBJ2-7; 8 positions agree with TRBD1. This CDR3 has 15 amino acids. Germline values: CDR1 ENHRY, CDR2 SYGVKD. J was trimmed by 6 bases and V by 9 bases; bases with no gene match: 16. This chain's CDR3 is CAIGQGSPPPLEQYF. The CDR3, as DNA: TGTGCCATAGGACAGGGTTCTCCCCCGCCTCTCGAGCAGTACTTC.

This chain connects TRBV27 to TRBJ2-2; D is undetermined. With 7 bases removed from V and 5 bases from J, the gap between germline ends came to 20 bases. Germline CDR1 reads MNHEY; CDR2 reads SMNVEV (reference sequence). This CDR3 has 16 amino acids. DNA for the CDR3: TGTGCCAGCAAGGTTGTGTTTGGCGCCGGGACCGGGGAGCTGTTTTTT. Translating gives CASKVVFGAGTGELFF.

On this clone: Here the CDR3 omits its conserved ending phenylalanine or tryptophan, so a read error is the likely source. CDR3 sequence (DNA): TGTGCCAGCAGTTTATCTGGGACAGTAGAAGCTTTCTCT. It is translated as CASSLSGTVEAFS. This chain links TRBV28 with TRBJ1-1; TRBD1 matches at 7 bases. Losses at the gene ends were 1 base for V and 8 bases for J; bases not matched to a gene: 4. The CDR3 loop spans 13 amino acids. The germline V gene encodes CDR1 MDHEN and CDR2 SYDVKM.

The genes are TRBV6-5 and TRBJ2-7; no clear D gene. This CDR3 region has 13 residues. Between the trimmed V and J ends, which lost 1 base and 3 bases, there was a span of 7 bases. Germline V gene sequence: CDR1 MNHEY, CDR2 SVGAGI. The CDR3, as DNA: TGTGCCAGCAGTTACTTCATCGGCTACGAGCAGTACTTC. Translated, it gives CASSYFIGYEQYF.

The rearrangement joins TRBV25-1 to TRBJ2-2, with no clear D. The V and J ends lost 2 bases and 4 bases respectively, with 14 bases between them. CDR1 MGHDK and CDR2 SYGVNS come from the germline V gene. The CDR3 is 16 residues long. In DNA form, the CDR3 reads TGTGCCAGCAGTGAACCTGGCCACCGGGTCACCGGGGAGCTGTTTTTT. Protein: CASSEPGHRVTGELFF.

This clone appeared a few times. The chain is built from TRBV6-4 and TRBJ1-2; 10 bases line up with TRBD1. The CDR3 loop spans 14 amino acids. The V segment lost 6 bases and the J segment 5 bases; nucleotides outside the gene matches: 6. Germline CDR1 MRHNA, CDR2 SNTAGT. The CDR3 loop is CASRPTGGDYGYTF. The CDR3 DNA reads TGTGCCAGCAGGCCGACAGGGGGCGATTATGGCTACACCTTC.

The chain joins TRBV30 to TRBJ1-2; tentatively, D is TRBD1 (6 bases). V lost 0 bases to trimming and J lost 4 bases, with 12 bases between them. In germline, CDR1 is GTSNPN, CDR2 SVGIG (reference sequence). The CDR3 is made up of 14 amino acids. CDR3 sequence: CAWSVRRGGYGYTF. As DNA, the CDR3 is TGTGCCTGGAGTGTACGCAGGGGTGGCTATGGCTACACCTTC.

Here the CDR3 reads CASSLQGTEAFF. CDR3 DNA sequence: TGCGCCAGCAGCCTACAGGGCACTGAAGCTTTCTTT. V is TRBV4-1 and J is TRBJ1-1; tentative D call: TRBD1 (6 bases). Germline V gene data show CDR1 as MGHRA and CDR2 as YSYEKL. The CDR3 is 12 residues long. The V gene lost 4 bases and the J gene lost 4 bases, with 7 bases spanning the gap.

The CDR3 DNA reads as TGTGCCAGCAGTTCCCGTACTAGCACAGATACGCAGTATTTT. Protein: CASSSRTSTDTQYF. This chain joins TRBV28 and TRBJ2-3; the D is unclear. Germline V CDR1 and CDR2: MDHEN, SYDVKM. The V end lost 4 bases, the J end lost 0 bases, and 8 bases lay between the germline ends. The CDR3 totals 14 residues.

The chain is built from TRBV30 and TRBJ2-7; D is uncertain. CDR1 is GTSNPN and CDR2 is SVGIG in the germline V gene (reference sequence). The CDR3 has 12 amino acids. V lost 0 bases and J lost 5, with 8 bases in between. The CDR3 coding sequence is TGTGCCTGGAGTGTACTGTGGGACGAGCAGTACTTC. Amino acid sequence: CAWSVLWDEQYF.

This rearrangement joins TRBV10-2 to TRBJ2-1, with TRBD2 identical over 7 bases. There are 13 residues in the CDR3. CDR1 and CDR2 (germline): WSHSY, SAAADI. V lost 7 bases and J lost 5; bases outside the gene matches: 5. The CDR3 loop is CASTGAGNNEQFF. The CDR3, as DNA: TGCGCCAGCACCGGAGCGGGAAACAATGAGCAGTTCTTC.

The chain combines TRBV30 with TRBJ1-2; 7 bases fit TRBD1. The CDR3 extends over 15 amino acids. Germline values: CDR1 GTSNPN, CDR2 SVGIG (reference sequence). V shed 7 bases, J shed 4 bases, and the junction held 15 bases outside the gene matches. The CDR3 region is CASRGGTDRLYGYTF. DNA of the CDR3: TGTGCCTCCCGCGGAGGGACAGATCGTCTCTATGGCTACACCTTC.

V and J are TRBV11-2 and TRBJ1-2; TRBD1 aligns across 9 bases. The CDR3 is 16 amino acids. CDR1 and CDR2 (germline): SGHAT, FQNNGV. The V segment lost 0 bases and the J segment 4 bases; nucleotides outside the gene matches: 6. Here the CDR3 reads CASSLDGGTGSYGYTF. The CDR3 DNA reads TGTGCCAGCAGCTTAGATGGCGGGACAGGGAGCTATGGCTACACCTTC.

This clone showed up just a few times. The genes are TRBV29-1 and TRBJ1-1; the D is unclear. The CDR3 spans 13 residues. CDR1 is SQVTM, CDR2 ANQGSEA, per germline. With 3 bases removed from V and 1 base from J, the gap between germline ends came to 9 bases. The CDR3 protein is CSVDRSENTEAFF. The CDR3 DNA reads as TGCAGCGTTGACCGGAGCGAGAACACTGAAGCTTTCTTT.

Details on this clone: A junction end diverges from the germline sequence, so it may reflect a read error. The chain uses TRBV7-7 and TRBJ2-3; TRBD2 is a possible D gene (6 bases). Germline V CDR1 and CDR2: SSHAT, FNYEAQ (reference sequence). The CDR3 covers 14 residues. CDR3 residues: CASSLAVRTDTQYF. The CDR3 DNA follows: TGTGCTAGCAGCTTAGCGGTCCGCACAGATACGCAGTATTTT.